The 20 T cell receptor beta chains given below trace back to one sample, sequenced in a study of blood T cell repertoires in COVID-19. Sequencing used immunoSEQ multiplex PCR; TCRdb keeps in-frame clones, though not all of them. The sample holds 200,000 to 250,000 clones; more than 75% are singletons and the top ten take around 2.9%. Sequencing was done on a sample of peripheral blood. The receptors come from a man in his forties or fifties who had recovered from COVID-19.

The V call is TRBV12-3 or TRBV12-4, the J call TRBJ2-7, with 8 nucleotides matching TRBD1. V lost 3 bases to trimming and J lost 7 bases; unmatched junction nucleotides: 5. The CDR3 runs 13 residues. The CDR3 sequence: CASSFTGGREQYF. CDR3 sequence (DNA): TGTGCCAGCAGTTTTACAGGGGGGAGGGAGCAGTACTTC.

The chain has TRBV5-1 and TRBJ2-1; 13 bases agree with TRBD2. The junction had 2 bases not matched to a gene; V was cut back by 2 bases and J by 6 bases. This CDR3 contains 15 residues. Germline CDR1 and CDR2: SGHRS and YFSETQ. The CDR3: CASSLLAGGGNEQFF. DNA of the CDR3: TGCGCCAGCAGCTTACTAGCGGGAGGGGGCAATGAGCAGTTCTTC.

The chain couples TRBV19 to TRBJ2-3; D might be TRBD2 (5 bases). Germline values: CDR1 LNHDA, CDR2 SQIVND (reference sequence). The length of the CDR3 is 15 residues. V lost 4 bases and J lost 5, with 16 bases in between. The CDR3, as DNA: TGTGCCAGTAGTACCCAGCTGCGGGTGCAAGATACGCAGTATTTT. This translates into CASSTQLRVQDTQYF.

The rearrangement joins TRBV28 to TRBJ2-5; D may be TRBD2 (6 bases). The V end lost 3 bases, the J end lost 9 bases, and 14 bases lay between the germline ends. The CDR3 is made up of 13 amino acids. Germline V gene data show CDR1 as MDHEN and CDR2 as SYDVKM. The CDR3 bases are TGTGCCAGCAGTTTTCGGGGGACGGGGGCCCAGTACTTC. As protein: CASSFRGTGAQYF.

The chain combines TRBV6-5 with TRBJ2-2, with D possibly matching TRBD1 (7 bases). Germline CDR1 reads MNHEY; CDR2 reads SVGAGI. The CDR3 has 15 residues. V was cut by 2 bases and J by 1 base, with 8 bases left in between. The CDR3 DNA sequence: TGTGCCAGCAGTTACCAGGGGGGGAACACCGGGGAGCTGTTTTTT. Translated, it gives CASSYQGGNTGELFF.

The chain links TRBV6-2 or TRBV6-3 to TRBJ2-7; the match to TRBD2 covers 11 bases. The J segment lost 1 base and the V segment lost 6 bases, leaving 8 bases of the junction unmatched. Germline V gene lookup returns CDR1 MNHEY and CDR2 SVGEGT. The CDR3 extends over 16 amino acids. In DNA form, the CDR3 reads TGTGCCAGCAGCTCTTTAGCGGGAGGGAGGTCCTACGAGCAGTACTTC. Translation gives CASSSLAGGRSYEQYF.

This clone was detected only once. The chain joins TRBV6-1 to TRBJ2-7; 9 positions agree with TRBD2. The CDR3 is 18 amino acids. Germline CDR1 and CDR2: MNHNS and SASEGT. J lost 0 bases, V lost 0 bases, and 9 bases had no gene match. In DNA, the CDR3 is TGTGCCAGCAGTGAAGCGCTCCCTCTAGCGGGAAACTCCTACGAGCAGTACTTC. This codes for CASSEALPLAGNSYEQYF.

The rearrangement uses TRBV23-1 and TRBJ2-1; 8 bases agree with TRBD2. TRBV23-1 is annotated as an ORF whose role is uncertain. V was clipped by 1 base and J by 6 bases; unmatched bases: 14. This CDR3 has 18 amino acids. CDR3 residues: CASSQWGCGLAGINEQFF. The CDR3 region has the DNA TGCGCCAGCAGTCAATGGGGATGCGGGCTAGCGGGTATCAATGAGCAGTTCTTC.

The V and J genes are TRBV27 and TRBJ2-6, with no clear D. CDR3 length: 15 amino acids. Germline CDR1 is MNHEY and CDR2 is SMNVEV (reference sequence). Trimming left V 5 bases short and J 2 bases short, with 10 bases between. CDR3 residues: CASSLSEAGANVLTF. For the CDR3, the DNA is TGTGCCAGCAGTCTTTCAGAAGCTGGGGCCAACGTCCTGACTTTC.

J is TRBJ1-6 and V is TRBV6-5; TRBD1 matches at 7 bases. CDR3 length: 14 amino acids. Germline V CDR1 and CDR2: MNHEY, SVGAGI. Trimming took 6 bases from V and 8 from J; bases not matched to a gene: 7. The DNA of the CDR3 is TGTGCCAGCAGAAACAGGGGTATTGATTCACCCCTCCACTTT. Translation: CASRNRGIDSPLHF.

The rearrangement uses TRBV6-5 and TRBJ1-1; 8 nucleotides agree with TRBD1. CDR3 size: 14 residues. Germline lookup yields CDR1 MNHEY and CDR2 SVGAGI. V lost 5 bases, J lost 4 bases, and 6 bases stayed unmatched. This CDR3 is CASSTGQGGTEAFF. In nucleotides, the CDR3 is TGTGCCAGCAGTACCGGACAGGGCGGCACTGAAGCTTTCTTT.

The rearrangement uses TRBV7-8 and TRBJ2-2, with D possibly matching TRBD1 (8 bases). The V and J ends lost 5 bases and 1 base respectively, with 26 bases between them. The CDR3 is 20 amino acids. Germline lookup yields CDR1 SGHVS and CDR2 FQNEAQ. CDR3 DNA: TGTGCCAGCAGCCTAAACTTTTATGGGACAGGCGGGAGGAACACCGGGGAGCTGTTTTTT. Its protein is CASSLNFYGTGGRNTGELFF.

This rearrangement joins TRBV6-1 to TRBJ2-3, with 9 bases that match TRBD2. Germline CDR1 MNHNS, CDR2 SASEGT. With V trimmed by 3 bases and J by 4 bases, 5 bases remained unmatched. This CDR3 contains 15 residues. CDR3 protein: CASSDTVAGADTQYF. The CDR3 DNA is TGTGCCAGCAGTGACACAGTAGCGGGAGCAGATACGCAGTATTTT.

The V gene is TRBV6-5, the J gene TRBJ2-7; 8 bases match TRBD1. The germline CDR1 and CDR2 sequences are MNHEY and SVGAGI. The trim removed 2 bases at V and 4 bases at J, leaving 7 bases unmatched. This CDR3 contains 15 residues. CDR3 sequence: CASSYGQGGGYEQYF. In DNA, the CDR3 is TGTGCCAGCAGTTACGGACAGGGCGGAGGTTACGAGCAGTACTTC.

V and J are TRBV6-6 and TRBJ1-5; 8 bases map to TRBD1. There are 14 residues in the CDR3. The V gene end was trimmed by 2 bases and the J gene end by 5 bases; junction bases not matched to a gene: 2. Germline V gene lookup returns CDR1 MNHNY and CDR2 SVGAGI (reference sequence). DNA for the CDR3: TGTGCCAGCAGTTACGGACAGGGCCATCAGCCCCAGCATTTT. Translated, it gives CASSYGQGHQPQHF.

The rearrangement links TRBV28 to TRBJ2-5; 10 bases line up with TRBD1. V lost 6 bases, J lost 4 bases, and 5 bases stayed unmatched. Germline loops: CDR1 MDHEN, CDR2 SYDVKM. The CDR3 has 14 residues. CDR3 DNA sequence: TGTGCCAGCAGCCCGACAGGGGGCGTAGAGACCCAGTACTTC. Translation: CASSPTGGVETQYF.

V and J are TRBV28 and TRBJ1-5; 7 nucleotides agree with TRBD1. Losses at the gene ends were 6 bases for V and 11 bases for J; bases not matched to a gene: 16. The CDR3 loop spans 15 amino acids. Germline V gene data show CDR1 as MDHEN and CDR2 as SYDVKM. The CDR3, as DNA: TGTGCCAGCAGACTGCTTCGACAGGGTGGTTCGACCCAGCATTTT. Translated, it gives CASRLLRQGGSTQHF.

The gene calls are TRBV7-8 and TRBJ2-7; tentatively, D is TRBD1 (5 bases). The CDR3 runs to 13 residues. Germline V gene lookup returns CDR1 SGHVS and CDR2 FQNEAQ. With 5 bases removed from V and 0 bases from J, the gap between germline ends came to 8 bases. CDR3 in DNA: TGTGCCAGCAGCCGAGACAGCTCCTACGAGCAGTACTTC. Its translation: CASSRDSSYEQYF.

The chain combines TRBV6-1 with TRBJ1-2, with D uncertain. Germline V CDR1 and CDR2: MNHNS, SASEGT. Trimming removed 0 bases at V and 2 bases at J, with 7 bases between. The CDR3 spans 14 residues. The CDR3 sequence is CASSEAKQNYGYTF. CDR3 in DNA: TGTGCCAGCAGTGAAGCAAAACAGAACTATGGCTACACCTTC.

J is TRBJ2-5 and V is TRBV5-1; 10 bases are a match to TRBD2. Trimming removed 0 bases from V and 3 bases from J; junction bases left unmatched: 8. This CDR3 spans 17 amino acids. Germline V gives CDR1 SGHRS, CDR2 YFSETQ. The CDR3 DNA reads TGCGCCAGCAGCTTGGGTTGGGCTAGCGGGAGTGAAGAGACCCAGTACTTC. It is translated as CASSLGWASGSEETQYF.